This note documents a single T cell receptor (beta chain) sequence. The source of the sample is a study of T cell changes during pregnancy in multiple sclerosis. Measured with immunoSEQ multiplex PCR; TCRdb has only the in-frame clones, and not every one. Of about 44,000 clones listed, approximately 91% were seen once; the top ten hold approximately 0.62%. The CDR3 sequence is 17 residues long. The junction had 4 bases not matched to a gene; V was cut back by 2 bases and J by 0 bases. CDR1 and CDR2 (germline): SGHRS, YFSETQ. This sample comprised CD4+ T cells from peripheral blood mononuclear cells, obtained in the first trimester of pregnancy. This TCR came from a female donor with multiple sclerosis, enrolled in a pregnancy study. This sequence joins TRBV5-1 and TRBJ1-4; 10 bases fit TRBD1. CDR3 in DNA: TGCGCCAGCAGCTTATTCGGACAGGGGGCAACTAATGAAAAACTGTTTTTT. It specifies CASSLFGQGATNEKLFF.